Detailed here is one T cell receptor beta chain. As yet, its antigen is unknown. Other DNA sequences of this sample code for an identical CDR3. This record comes from a study of shared clonotypes between healthy human individuals. Whole-study results and caveats: Non-shared clonotypes displayed generation probabilities falling below those of clonotypes present in all four donors.

Naivety among CD8 cells was defined by CD45RO negativity and positive CCR7 selection, thereby excluding terminally differentiated effector memory CD45RA+ cells. Per germline, CDR1 SEHNR and CDR2 FQNEAQ (reference sequence). After removal of 4 bases from V and 4 bases from J, the junction contained 1 base not matched to a gene. The CDR3 runs 12 residues. Assay: immunoSEQ multiplex PCR; the TCRdb copy retains only in-frame clones and omits some. The table includes 1.5 million to 2.5 million clones, around 96% detected once. The sample comprised naive CD8+ T cells sorted from blood. V and J are TRBV7-9 and TRBJ2-7; 7 nucleotides line up with TRBD1. The TCR originated in a man aged 18 to 29 in good health. CDR3 DNA sequence: TGTGCCAGCAGCTCGACAGGGTACGAGCAGTACTTC. Protein: CASSSTGYEQYF.